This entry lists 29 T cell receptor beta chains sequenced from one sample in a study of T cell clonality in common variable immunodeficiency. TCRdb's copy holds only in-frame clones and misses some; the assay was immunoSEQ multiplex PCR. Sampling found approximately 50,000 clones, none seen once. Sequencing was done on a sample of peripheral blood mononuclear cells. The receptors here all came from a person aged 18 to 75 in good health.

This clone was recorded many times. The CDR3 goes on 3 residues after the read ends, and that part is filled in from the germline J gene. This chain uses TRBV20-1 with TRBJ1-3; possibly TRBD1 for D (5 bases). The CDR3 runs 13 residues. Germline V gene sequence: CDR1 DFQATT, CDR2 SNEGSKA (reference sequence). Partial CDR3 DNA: TGCAGTGCTAGTGGGGTTGAGGGGAATAGT. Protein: CSASGVEGNS. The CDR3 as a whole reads CSASGVEGNSIYF.

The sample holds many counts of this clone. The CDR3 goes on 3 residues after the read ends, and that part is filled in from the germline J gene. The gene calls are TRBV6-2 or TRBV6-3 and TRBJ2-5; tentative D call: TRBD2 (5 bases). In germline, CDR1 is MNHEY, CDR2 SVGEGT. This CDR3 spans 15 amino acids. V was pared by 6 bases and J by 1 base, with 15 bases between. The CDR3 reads CASSSPPRGQETQYF. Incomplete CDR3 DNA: TGTGCCAGCAGCTCCCCCCCCCGGGGCCAAGAGACC.

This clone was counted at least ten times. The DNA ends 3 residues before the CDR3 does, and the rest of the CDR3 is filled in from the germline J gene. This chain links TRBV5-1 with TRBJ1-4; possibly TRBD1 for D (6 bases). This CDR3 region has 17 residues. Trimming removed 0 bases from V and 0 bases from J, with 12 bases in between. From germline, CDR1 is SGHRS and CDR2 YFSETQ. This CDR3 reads CASSLGGQLATNEKLFF. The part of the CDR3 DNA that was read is TGCGCCAGCAGCTTGGGAGGACAGCTTGCAACTAATGAAAAA.

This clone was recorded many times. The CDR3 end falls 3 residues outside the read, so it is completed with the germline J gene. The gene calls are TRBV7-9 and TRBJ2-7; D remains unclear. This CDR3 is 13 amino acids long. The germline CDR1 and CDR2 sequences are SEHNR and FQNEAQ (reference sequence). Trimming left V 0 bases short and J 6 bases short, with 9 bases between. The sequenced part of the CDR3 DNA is TGTGCCAGCAGCTTAGCAGGCGGCCCCGAG. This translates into CASSLAGGPE. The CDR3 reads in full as CASSLAGGPEQYF. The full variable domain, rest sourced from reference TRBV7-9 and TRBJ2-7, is DTGVSQNPRHKITKRGQNVTFRCDPISEHNRLYWYRQTLGQGPEFLTYFQNEAQLEKSRLLSDRFSAERPKGSFSTLEIQRTEQGDSAMYLCASSLAGGPEQYFGPGTRLTVT.

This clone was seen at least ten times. CDR3 sequence: CSARPPTGADNSPLHF. The sequenced part of the CDR3 DNA is TGCAGTGCTAGACCTCCTACAGGGGCGGATAATTCACCC. The chain recombines TRBV20-1 with TRBJ1-6, with TRBD1 matching over 7 bases. The read comes to an end 3 residues before the CDR3 does, leaving the germline J gene to fill in the end. Trimming at V came to 2 bases and at J to 5 bases, leaving 9 bases not matched to a gene. The CDR3 sequence is 16 residues long. Per germline, CDR1 DFQATT and CDR2 SNEGSKA (reference sequence).

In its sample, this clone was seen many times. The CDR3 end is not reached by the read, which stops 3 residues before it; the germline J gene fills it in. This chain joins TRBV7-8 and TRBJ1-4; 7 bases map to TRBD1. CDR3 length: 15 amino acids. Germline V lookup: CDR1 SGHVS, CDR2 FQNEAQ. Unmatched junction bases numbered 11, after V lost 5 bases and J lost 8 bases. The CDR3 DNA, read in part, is TGTGCCAGCAGCCCACCGGGACAGAAACAAGAAAAA. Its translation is CASSPPGQKQEK. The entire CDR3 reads CASSPPGQKQEKLFF.

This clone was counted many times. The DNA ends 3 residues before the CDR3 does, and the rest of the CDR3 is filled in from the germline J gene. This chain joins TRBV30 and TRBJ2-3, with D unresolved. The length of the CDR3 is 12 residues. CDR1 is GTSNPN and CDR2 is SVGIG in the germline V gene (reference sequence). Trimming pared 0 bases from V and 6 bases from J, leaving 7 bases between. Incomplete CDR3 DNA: TGTGCCTGGAGTGTACAGAGGGATACG. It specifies CAWSVQRDT. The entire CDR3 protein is CAWSVQRDTQYF.

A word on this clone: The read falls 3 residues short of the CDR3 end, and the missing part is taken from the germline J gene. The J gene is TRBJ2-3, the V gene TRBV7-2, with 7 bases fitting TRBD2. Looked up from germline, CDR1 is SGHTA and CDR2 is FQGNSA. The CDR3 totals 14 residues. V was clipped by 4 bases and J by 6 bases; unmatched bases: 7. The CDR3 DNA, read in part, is TGTGCCAGCAGCTCCGGGACTAACGAGGATACG. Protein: CASSSGTNEDT. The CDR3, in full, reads CASSSGTNEDTQYF. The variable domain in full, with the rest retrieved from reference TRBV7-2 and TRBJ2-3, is GAGVSQSPSNKVTEKGKDVELRCDPISGHTALYWYRQSLGQGLEFLIYFQGNSAPDKSGLPSDRFSAERTGGSVSTLTIQRTQQEDSAVYLCASSSGTNEDTQYFGPGTRLTVL.

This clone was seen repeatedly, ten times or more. CDR3 DNA (partial): TGCAGTGCTAGAGTTGACAGTAGCAATCAGCCC. This translates into CSARVDSSNQP. The complete CDR3 protein is CSARVDSSNQPQHF. The chain is built from TRBV20-1 and TRBJ1-5, with a tentative D call TRBD1 (5 bases). The CDR3 extends 3 residues past the end of the read, so its final part is completed from the germline J gene. Germline V gene sequence: CDR1 DFQATT, CDR2 SNEGSKA (reference sequence). CDR3 length: 14 amino acids. V gave up 1 base and J gave up 0 bases, with 7 bases separating them.

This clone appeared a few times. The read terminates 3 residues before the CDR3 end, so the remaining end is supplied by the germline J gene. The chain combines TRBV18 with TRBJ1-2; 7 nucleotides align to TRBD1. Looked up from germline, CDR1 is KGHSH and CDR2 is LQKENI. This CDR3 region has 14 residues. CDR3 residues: CASSPRRGTDTYTF. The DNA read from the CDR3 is TGTGCCAGCTCACCACGCCGAGGGACAGATACC.

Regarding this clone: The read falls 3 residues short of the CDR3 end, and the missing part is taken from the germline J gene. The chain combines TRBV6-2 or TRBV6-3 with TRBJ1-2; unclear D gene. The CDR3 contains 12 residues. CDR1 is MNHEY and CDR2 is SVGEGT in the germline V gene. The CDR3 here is CASEGYHNDYTF. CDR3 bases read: TGTGCCTCGGAGGGTTACCACAATGAC.

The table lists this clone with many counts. CDR3 bases read: TGTGCCAGCAGCCAAGGGACTAGCGGACCCTACGAG. Translating it yields CASSQGTSGPYE. The complete CDR3 protein is CASSQGTSGPYEQYF. The chain carries TRBV7-9 and TRBJ2-7; 11 positions match TRBD2. The missing CDR3 end, 3 residues past where the read stops, is filled in from the germline J gene. The J segment lost 2 bases and the V segment lost 5 bases, leaving 5 bases of the junction unmatched. The CDR3 loop spans 15 amino acids. CDR1 SEHNR and CDR2 FQNEAQ come from the germline V gene (reference sequence).

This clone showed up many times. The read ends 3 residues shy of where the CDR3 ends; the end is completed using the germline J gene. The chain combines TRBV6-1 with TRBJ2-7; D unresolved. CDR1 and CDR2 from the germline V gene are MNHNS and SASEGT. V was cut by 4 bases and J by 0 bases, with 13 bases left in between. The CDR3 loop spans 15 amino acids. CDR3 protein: CASSALKITSYEQYF. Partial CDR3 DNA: TGTGCCAGCAGTGCACTGAAAATTACCTCCTACGAG.

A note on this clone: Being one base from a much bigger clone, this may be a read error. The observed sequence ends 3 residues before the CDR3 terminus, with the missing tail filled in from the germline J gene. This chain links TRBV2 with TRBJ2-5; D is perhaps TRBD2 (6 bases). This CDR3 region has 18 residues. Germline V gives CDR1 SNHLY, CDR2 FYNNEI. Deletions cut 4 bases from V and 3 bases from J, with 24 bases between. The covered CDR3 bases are TGTGCCAGCAGTGCACGCGGGGTAGCCGTGGTGAGCAAAGAGACC. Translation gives CASSARGVAVVSKET. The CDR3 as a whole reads CASSARGVAVVSKETQYF.

The CDR3 protein is CASSVRQGKETQYF. CDR3 DNA, as far as it was read: TGTGCCAGCAGTGTACGGCAGGGAAAAGAGACG. The rearrangement links TRBV2 to TRBJ2-3; tentative D call: TRBD1 (5 bases). The read ends 3 residues before the CDR3 terminus; that terminus is restored from the germline J gene. Per the germline V gene, CDR1 is SNHLY and CDR2 is FYNNEI. The CDR3 covers 14 residues.

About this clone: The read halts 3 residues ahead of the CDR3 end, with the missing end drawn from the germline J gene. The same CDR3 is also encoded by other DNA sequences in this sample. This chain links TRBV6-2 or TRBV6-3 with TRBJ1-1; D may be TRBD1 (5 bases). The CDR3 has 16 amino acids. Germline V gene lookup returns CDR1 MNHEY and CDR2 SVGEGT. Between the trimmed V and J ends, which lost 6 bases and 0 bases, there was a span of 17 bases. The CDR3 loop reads CASSYQSGVMNTEAFF. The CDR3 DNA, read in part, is TGTGCCAGCAGCTACCAATCGGGGGTTATGAACACTGAA.

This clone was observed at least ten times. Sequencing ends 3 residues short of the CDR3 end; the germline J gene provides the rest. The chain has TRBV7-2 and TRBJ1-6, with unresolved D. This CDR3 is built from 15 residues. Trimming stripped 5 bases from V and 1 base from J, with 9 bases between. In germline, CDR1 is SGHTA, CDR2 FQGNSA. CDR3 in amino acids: CASSLQRSYNSPLHF. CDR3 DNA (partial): TGTGCCAGCAGCCTTCAGCGTTCCTATAATTCACCC.

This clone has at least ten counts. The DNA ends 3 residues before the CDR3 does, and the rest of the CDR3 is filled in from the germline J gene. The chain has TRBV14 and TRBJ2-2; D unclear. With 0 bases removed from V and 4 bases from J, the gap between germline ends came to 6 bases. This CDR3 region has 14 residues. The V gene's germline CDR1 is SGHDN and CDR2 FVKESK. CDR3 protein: CASSQDGPTGELFF. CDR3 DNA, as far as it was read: TGTGCCAGCAGCCAAGATGGCCCCACCGGGGAG.

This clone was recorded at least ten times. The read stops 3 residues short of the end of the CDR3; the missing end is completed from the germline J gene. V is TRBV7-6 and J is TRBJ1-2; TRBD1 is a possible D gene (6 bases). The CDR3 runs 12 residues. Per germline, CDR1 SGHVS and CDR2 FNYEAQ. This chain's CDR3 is CASSEGGGGYTF. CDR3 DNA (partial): TGTGCCAGCAGCGAAGGGGGTGGAGGC.

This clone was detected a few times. The sequenced part of the CDR3 DNA is TGTGCCAGCAGCCCAGGGAGGCAGGGTGAC. This encodes CASSPGRQGD. The whole CDR3 protein reads CASSPGRQGDYTF. V gene TRBV7-9 combines with J gene TRBJ1-2; perhaps TRBD1 as D (5 bases). The read falls 3 residues short of the CDR3 end, and the missing part is taken from the germline J gene. The length of the CDR3 is 13 residues. Germline V lookup: CDR1 SEHNR, CDR2 FQNEAQ (reference sequence). Complete variable domain (other parts from reference TRBV7-9 and TRBJ1-2): DTGVSQNPRHKITKRGQNVTFRCDPISEHNRLYWYRQTLGQGPEFLTYFQNEAQLEKSRLLSDRFSAERPKGSFSTLEIQRTEQGDSAMYLCASSPGRQGDYTFGSGTRLTVV.

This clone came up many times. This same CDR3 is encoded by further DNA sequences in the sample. CDR3 in amino acids: CASVQGNAGNTIYF. Partial CDR3 DNA: TGTGCCAGCGTACAGGGGAACGCTGGAAACACC. The chain carries TRBV2 and TRBJ1-3; TRBD1 agrees at 7 bases. Sequencing ends 3 residues short of the CDR3 end; the germline J gene provides the rest. V dropped 8 bases and J dropped 2; count of bases not matched to a gene: 6. This CDR3 comprises 14 residues. Germline CDR1 is SNHLY and CDR2 is FYNNEI.

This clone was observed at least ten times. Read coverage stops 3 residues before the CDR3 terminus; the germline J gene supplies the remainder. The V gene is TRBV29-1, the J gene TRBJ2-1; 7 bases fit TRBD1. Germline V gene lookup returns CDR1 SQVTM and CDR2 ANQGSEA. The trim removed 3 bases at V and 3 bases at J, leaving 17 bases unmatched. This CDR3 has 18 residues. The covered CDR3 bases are TGCAGCGTTGAGGGAACCATAGACAGGGAGAGTCACTACAATGAG. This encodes CSVEGTIDRESHYNE. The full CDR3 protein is CSVEGTIDRESHYNEQFF.

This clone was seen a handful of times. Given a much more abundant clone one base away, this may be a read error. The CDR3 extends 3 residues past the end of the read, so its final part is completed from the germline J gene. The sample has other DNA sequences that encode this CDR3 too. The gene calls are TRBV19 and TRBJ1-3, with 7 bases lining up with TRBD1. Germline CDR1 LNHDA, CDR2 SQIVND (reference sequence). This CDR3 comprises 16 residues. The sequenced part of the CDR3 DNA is TGTGCCAGTAGTATCGGATCCAGGGGGACTGGAAACACA. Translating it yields CASSIGSRGTGNT. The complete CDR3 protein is CASSIGSRGTGNTIYF. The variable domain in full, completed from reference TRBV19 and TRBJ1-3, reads DGGITQSPKYLFRKEGQNVTLSCEQNLNHDAMYWYRQDPGQGLRLIYYSQIVNDFQKGDIAEGYSVSREKKESFPLTVTSAQKNPTAFYLCASSIGSRGTGNTIYFGEGSWLTVV.

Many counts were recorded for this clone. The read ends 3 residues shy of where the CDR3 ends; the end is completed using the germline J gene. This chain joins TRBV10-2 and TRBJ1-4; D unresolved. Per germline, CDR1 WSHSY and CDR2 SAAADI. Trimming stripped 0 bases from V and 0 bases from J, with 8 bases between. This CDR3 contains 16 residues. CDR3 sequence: CASSESGAATNEKLFF. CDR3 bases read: TGCGCCAGCAGTGAGTCGGGCGCCGCAACTAATGAAAAA.

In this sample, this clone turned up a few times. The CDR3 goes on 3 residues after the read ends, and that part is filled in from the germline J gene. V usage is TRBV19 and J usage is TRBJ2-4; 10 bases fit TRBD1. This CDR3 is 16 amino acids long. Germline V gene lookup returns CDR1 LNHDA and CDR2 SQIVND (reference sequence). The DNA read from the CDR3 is TGTGCCAGTAGTAAATCCGGGACAGGGGACAACTATGGT. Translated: CASSKSGTGDNYG. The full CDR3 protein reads CASSKSGTGDNYGQYF. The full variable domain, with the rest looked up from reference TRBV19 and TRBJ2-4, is DGGITQSPKYLFRKEGQNVTLSCEQNLNHDAMYWYRQDPGQGLRLIYYSQIVNDFQKGDIAEGYSVSREKKESFPLTVTSAQKNPTAFYLCASSKSGTGDNYGQYFGAGTRLSVL.

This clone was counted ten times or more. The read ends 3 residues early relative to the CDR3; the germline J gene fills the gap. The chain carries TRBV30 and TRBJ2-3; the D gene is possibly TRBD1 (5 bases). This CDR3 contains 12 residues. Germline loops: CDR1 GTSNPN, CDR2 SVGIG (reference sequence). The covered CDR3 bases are TGTGCCTGGAGTCAGGGTTCCTTGACG. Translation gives CAWSQGSLT. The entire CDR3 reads CAWSQGSLTQYF.

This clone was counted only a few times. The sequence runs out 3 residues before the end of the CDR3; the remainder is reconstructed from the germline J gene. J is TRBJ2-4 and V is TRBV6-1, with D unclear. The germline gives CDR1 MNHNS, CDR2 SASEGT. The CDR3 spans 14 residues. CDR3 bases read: TGTGCCAGCAGTGAAGCAACGAGCTCCTATGGT. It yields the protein CASSEATSSYG. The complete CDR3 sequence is CASSEATSSYGQYF.

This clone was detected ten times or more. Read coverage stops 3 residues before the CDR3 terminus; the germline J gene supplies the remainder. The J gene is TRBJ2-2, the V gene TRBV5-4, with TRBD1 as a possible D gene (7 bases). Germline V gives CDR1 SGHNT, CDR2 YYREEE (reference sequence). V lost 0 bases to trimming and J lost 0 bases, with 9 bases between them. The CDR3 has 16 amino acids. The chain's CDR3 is CASSLARGANTGELFF. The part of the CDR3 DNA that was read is TGTGCCAGCAGCTTGGCCAGGGGGGCGAACACCGGGGAG.

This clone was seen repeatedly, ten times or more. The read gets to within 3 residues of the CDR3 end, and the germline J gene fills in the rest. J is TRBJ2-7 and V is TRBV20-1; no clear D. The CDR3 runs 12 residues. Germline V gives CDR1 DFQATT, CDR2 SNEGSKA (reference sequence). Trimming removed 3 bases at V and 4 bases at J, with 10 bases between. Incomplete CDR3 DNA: TGCAGTGCTAGTGATCGCGGTTACGAG. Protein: CSASDRGYE. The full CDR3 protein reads CSASDRGYEQYF.